This TCR beta chain was sequenced during a study of Ad26.COV2.S vaccination and SARS-CoV-2 variants (dated by TCRdb to the early 2020s). A note on the overall study: Vaccine-arm donors came from COV1001, a multicentre, randomized, double-blind, placebo-controlled phase I-IIa trial of Ad26.COV2.S in healthy adults. Participants in the trial were split at random into five groups of five each, receiving low-dose or high-dose Ad26.COV2.S once or twice, or else placebo on both occasions. The TCR-sequenced set comprised around 30 samples: about 19 Ad26.COV2.S vaccine recipients, 5 placebo recipients and 8 SARS-CoV-2 convalescent individuals. Ad26.COV2.S was administered intramuscularly at a dose of 5x10^10 or 1x10^11 viral particles, either as one shot or as two shots given 56 days apart. Investigators did not know the trial group allocation while performing experiments and assessing outcomes. Sequencing of the TCRbeta repertoire served to evaluate the specificity and breadth of SARS-CoV-2-reactive T cell receptors following Ad26.COV2.S vaccination.

Reading the label with the study, this specimen's treatment or condition is: roughly 19 received Ad26.COV2.S at low or high dose, single or two shots; 5 received placebo; per-sample allocation not given. For vaccine and placebo recipients, repertoires were sequenced using samples collected on day 63 after the first injection. Between 29 July and 7 August 2020, Cohort 1b enrolled 25 adults aged 18-55 years at one site in Boston, USA. Ad26.COV2.S was a replication-incompetent adenovirus type 26 vector that expressed a prefusion-stabilized SARS-CoV-2 spike protein derived from the original Wuhan strain. The immunoSEQ Assay was used to sequence TCRbeta CDR3 regions. After extraction, genomic DNA underwent amplification by bias-controlled multiplex PCR, followed by high-throughput sequencing. The authors' pipeline ran thus. To quantify the absolute abundance of every unique TCRbeta CDR3 region, sequences were collapsed and filtered. T cell fraction was estimated by normalizing TCRbeta template counts to usable DNA, which was measured by amplifying reference genes present in all nucleated cells. Repertoire TCRs were annotated as SARS-CoV-2-specific when V gene, CDR3 amino acid sequence and J gene were exactly matched to a known reactive TCR set. The reference SARS-CoV-2 TCR set was derived from MIRA and filtered for enrichment in COVID-19-positive ImmuneCODE repertoires, a step that removed public or cross-reactive TCRs. Based on the MIRA antigens, annotated TCRs were further analysed at the level of specific ORF or position within ORF. Depth was the summed frequency of annotated unique rearrangements, while breadth was defined as annotated unique rearrangements over total unique productive rearrangements. Two-sided Wilcoxon rank-sum tests were used to compare TCR breadth between groups. Imported from immuneACCESS, the table was reduced by TCRdb to in-frame sequences with V and J called. These copies leave out some clones; in studies compared against another copy, an unresolved V gene accounts for under half, and the cause of the remainder is not known. That table furnishes V, J and clone size, whereas the DNA furnished D and trimming. For this sample the table gives hundreds of thousands of clones, of which 83% were detected only once. The leading ten clones occupy approximately 7% of the sample.

What the authors observed across the whole study: The study was not powered to compare responses between vaccine doses or regimens. Substantial breadth of spike-specific CD8+ and CD4+ T cell responses was reported after vaccination. Spike-specific TCR breadth was higher in Ad26.COV2.S recipients than in placebo recipients (P = 0.0014). According to the authors, total T cell responses may have been underestimated by the TCR breadth and depth analyses. Vaccine and placebo recipients had similar non-spike TCR breadth, a finding consistent with the vaccine containing only spike.

The CDR3 measures 16 amino acids from cysteine to phenylalanine. Only CDR3 DNA is held: 48 bases, read in frame from base 1. CDR1 and CDR2, per the germline V gene (reference sequence), are SEHNR and FQNEAQ. Trimming removed 7 bases from V and 2 bases from J, leaving 19 bases between the germline ends. About this clone itself: It lacks a known antigen. Per-nucleotide qualities are absent, and no much larger clonotype sits a single base away.

The receptor's source is a person aged 18 to 59 who received the Ad26.COV2.S COVID-19 vaccine or a placebo. The material sequenced was peripheral blood, taken in a trial of Ad26.COV2.S vaccine versus placebo. Recombination connected TRBV7-9 to TRBJ2-3; the D gene cannot be resolved beyond TRBD1 or TRBD2, each matching 5 bases. The CDR3 here reads CASTLGASITTDTQYF. The DNA is TGTGCCAGCACCCTTGGGGCTAGCATAACCACAGATACGCAGTATTTT.